The 21 T cell receptor beta chains below all came from one sample that was sequenced in a study of blood T cells in healthy people across ages. Next came a second PCR, run for roughly 7 to 12 cycles, which used a sample-barcoded 5' primer along with a J-beta primer mix. One entry per CDR3 protein, called by TCRdb with MiXCR from the 5' RACE reads. Here the sample spans 580,000 or so distinct CDR3 sequences, around 48% being singletons. The sample taken for sequencing was blood. These receptor sequences come from a man at least 80 years old in good health.

A note on this clonotype: A much larger clone differs from this one at a single base, so this may be a read error. The chain joins TRBV20-1 to TRBJ2-1; 12 nucleotides agree with TRBD2. This CDR3 has 15 amino acids. Germline V gene sequence: CDR1 DFQATT, CDR2 SNEGSKA (reference sequence). V lost 5 bases to trimming and J lost 13 bases; unmatched junction nucleotides: 15. Here the CDR3 reads CSAASSGRARETQFF. CDR3 coding DNA: TGCAGTGCTGCATCTAGCGGGAGGGCCAGAGAGACCCAGTTCTTC.

This clonotype was counted once. V gene TRBV6-6 combines with J gene TRBJ1-4; a weak D match, TRBD1 (6 bases). V was cut by 9 bases and J by 3 bases, with 17 bases left in between. CDR3 length equals 15 residues. Germline assignment: CDR1 MNHNY and CDR2 SVGAGI (reference sequence). Here the CDR3 reads CARGGRPGPNEKLFF. The CDR3 DNA follows: TGTGCCAGGGGGGGGCGACCAGGGCCTAATGAAAAACTGTTTTTT.

This clonotype showed up many times. The chain recombines TRBV29-1 with TRBJ2-7, with a possible D match to TRBD1 (6 bases). Germline values: CDR1 SQVTM, CDR2 ANQGSEA. The CDR3 is 12 residues long. Trimming removed 3 bases at V and 6 bases at J, with 12 bases between. This chain's CDR3 is CSVDTQGSEQYF. The CDR3, as DNA: TGCAGCGTTGACACACAGGGTTCCGAGCAGTACTTC.

V is TRBV11-2 and J is TRBJ2-7, with D perhaps matching TRBD1 (6 bases). This CDR3 has 15 amino acids. Per the germline V gene, CDR1 is SGHAT and CDR2 is FQNNGV. V was shortened by 3 bases and J by 2 bases, with 14 bases between the two germline ends. The DNA of the CDR3 is TGTGCCAGCAGCTTTTCCGGGACACATGCCTACGAGCAGTACTTC. Translated, it gives CASSFSGTHAYEQYF.

This clonotype was seen more than once but under ten times. The rearrangement uses TRBV29-1 and TRBJ2-3; perhaps TRBD1 as D (6 bases). The CDR3 has 14 amino acids. V lost 4 bases to trimming and J lost 0 bases, with 11 bases between them. Looked up from germline, CDR1 is SQVTM and CDR2 is ANQGSEA. CDR3 coding DNA: TGCAGCGTTGGGCAGGGGCATAGCACAGATACGCAGTATTTT. It is translated as CSVGQGHSTDTQYF.

The CDR3 reads CASSLTSAGDSYNEQFF. For the CDR3, the DNA is TGCGCCAGCAGCTTGACGTCCGCGGGGGACTCCTACAATGAGCAGTTCTTC. The V gene is TRBV4-3, the J gene TRBJ2-1; TRBD2 agrees at 7 bases. The trim removed 5 bases at V and 0 bases at J, leaving 10 bases unmatched. From germline, CDR1 is LGHNA and CDR2 YSLEER. This CDR3 comprises 17 residues.

The rearrangement joins TRBV6-1 to TRBJ1-5, with D perhaps matching TRBD1 (5 bases). This CDR3 contains 15 residues. Trimming stripped 0 bases from V and 4 bases from J, with 10 bases between. Per germline, CDR1 MNHNS and CDR2 SASEGT. CDR3 residues: CASSEAREKNQPQHF. CDR3 in DNA: TGTGCCAGCAGTGAAGCCAGGGAGAAGAATCAGCCCCAGCATTTT.

V and J are TRBV20-1 and TRBJ2-1, with 16 nucleotides matching TRBD2. J lost 7 bases, V lost 3 bases, and 9 bases had no gene match. CDR1 and CDR2 from the germline V gene are DFQATT and SNEGSKA (reference sequence). This CDR3 spans 17 amino acids. The CDR3 loop reads CSARASLGLAGGNEQFF. CDR3 coding DNA: TGCAGTGCTAGGGCGTCGTTGGGACTAGCGGGAGGGAATGAGCAGTTCTTC.

Comment on this clonotype: A read error may explain this, as a much larger clone is one base away. The rearrangement joins TRBV6-5 to TRBJ2-3; 7 bases fit TRBD2. J was trimmed by 0 bases and V by 8 bases; bases with no gene match: 8. The germline V gene encodes CDR1 MNHEY and CDR2 SVGAGI. This CDR3 contains 15 residues. The CDR3 region has the DNA TGTGCCAGCGGTCAGAGCGGGACTAGCACAGATACGCAGTATTTT. Translated: CASGQSGTSTDTQYF.

This clonotype was seen a few times. J is TRBJ2-1 and V is TRBV27; a weak D match, TRBD2 (6 bases). There are 15 residues in the CDR3. CDR1 MNHEY and CDR2 SMNVEV come from the germline V gene (reference sequence). Trimming cost V 7 bases and J 0 bases, with 13 bases left between them. CDR3 in amino acids: CASNPGRSSYNEQFF. CDR3 DNA sequence: TGTGCCAGCAATCCTGGGAGGAGCTCCTACAATGAGCAGTTCTTC.

This clonotype was observed many times. The V call is TRBV6-6, the J call TRBJ1-2; D perhaps matches TRBD1 (6 bases). Germline CDR1 is MNHNY and CDR2 is SVGAGI (reference sequence). The CDR3 is 13 amino acids. Trimming cost V 6 bases and J 4 bases, with 12 bases left between them. The CDR3 sequence is CASREGGIYGYTF. DNA of the CDR3: TGTGCCAGCAGAGAGGGGGGCATCTATGGCTACACCTTC.

The chain carries TRBV29-1 and TRBJ2-1; 7 bases line up with TRBD2. Per the germline V gene, CDR1 is SQVTM and CDR2 is ANQGSEA. The CDR3 extends over 15 amino acids. V dropped 5 bases and J dropped 6; count of bases not matched to a gene: 13. The CDR3 is CSVPKGRLASNEQFF. In nucleotides, the CDR3 is TGCAGCGTTCCAAAGGGTAGACTAGCTAGCAATGAGCAGTTCTTC.

In this sample, this clonotype turned up a few times. This chain links TRBV6-5 with TRBJ2-5; weak D call: TRBD2 (6 bases). The germline gives CDR1 MNHEY, CDR2 SVGAGI. The germline V and J ends were trimmed by 5 bases and 13 bases, with 20 bases remaining between them. This CDR3 comprises 13 residues. CDR3 loop: CASSDFGGGQWYF. The CDR3 coding sequence is TGTGCCAGCAGTGACTTCGGGGGAGGACAATGGTACTTC.

The genes are TRBV9 and TRBJ2-7, with D perhaps matching TRBD2 (6 bases). Trimming stripped 2 bases from V and 5 bases from J, with 14 bases between. Germline values: CDR1 SGDLS, CDR2 YYNGEE. The CDR3 runs to 14 residues. CDR3 DNA sequence: TGTGCCAGCAGCGTTGGGGGGTACGGCCACGAGCAGTACTTC. Protein sequence: CASSVGGYGHEQYF.

Many counts were recorded for this clonotype. V is TRBV6-5 and J is TRBJ2-7, with 7 bases that match TRBD1. Looked up from germline, CDR1 is MNHEY and CDR2 is SVGAGI. The CDR3 has 13 amino acids. With V trimmed by 7 bases and J by 2 bases, 5 bases remained unmatched. The CDR3 protein is CASNPTGAYEQYF. The CDR3 coding sequence is TGTGCCAGCAATCCAACAGGGGCCTACGAGCAGTACTTC.

This clonotype appeared a few times. The chain carries TRBV4-3 and TRBJ2-7, with D possibly TRBD1 on 6 matching bases. The V end was cut by 0 bases, the J end by 8 bases, with 17 bases between. The CDR3 length is 15 residues. The germline gives CDR1 LGHNA, CDR2 YSLEER. CDR3 DNA sequence: TGCGCCAGCAGCCAAGAGCATCGACAGGCGAGGAAGCAGTACTTC. This sequence encodes CASSQEHRQARKQYF.

The chain links TRBV29-1 to TRBJ2-1; 7 bases are shared with TRBD1. The CDR3 spans 16 residues. Germline-derived CDR1 and CDR2 are SQVTM and ANQGSEA. V lost 4 bases to trimming and J lost 3 bases; unmatched junction nucleotides: 12. CDR3 amino acids: CSVATPRGTDYNEQFF. CDR3 sequence (DNA): TGCAGCGTTGCCACCCCCAGGGGGACCGACTACAATGAGCAGTTCTTC.

V gene TRBV9 combines with J gene TRBJ1-6; 8 bases are shared with TRBD1. The V gene's germline CDR1 is SGDLS and CDR2 YYNGEE. The CDR3 is 16 amino acids. The V segment lost 0 bases and the J segment 10 bases; nucleotides outside the gene matches: 9. The CDR3 here is CASSVGGTGGSSPLHF. CDR3 nucleotides: TGTGCCAGCAGCGTAGGGGGGACAGGCGGAAGCTCACCCCTCCACTTT.

The V and J genes are TRBV11-2 and TRBJ2-5; 7 bases align to TRBD1. The CDR3 extends over 15 amino acids. Germline CDR1 and CDR2: SGHAT and FQNNGV. With 4 bases clipped from V and 1 base from J, the junction kept 6 bases outside the gene matches. The CDR3 reads CASSSQGNFQETQYF. CDR3 nucleotides: TGTGCCAGCAGCTCACAGGGGAATTTCCAAGAGACCCAGTACTTC.

The chain is built from TRBV6-2 or TRBV6-3 and TRBJ2-2; TRBD1 aligns across 9 bases. The germline V gene encodes CDR1 MNHEY and CDR2 SVGEGT. Trimming removed 11 bases from V and 2 bases from J; junction bases left unmatched: 9. The CDR3 has 15 residues. The CDR3 sequence is CAPRGQGRNTGELFF. CDR3 sequence (DNA): TGTGCCCCCCGGGGACAGGGACGAAACACCGGGGAGCTGTTTTTT.

V gene TRBV12-3 or TRBV12-4 combines with J gene TRBJ2-7; possible D gene TRBD2, 7 bases. V lost 5 bases, J lost 5 bases, and 25 bases lay in between. The CDR3 has 17 residues. CDR3 loop: CASSHRALLGGPHEQYF. The CDR3 DNA sequence: TGTGCCAGCAGTCACAGGGCCCTGCTGGGAGGGCCCCACGAGCAGTACTTC.